These 25 T cell receptor beta chains originate from one sample sequenced in a study of blood T cell repertoires in COVID-19. TCRdb's copy holds only in-frame clones and misses some; the assay was immunoSEQ multiplex PCR. The table shows some 240,000 clones, with roughly 80% occurring only once. The sample comprised peripheral blood. These receptors all stem from a woman in her sixties or seventies with COVID-19, enrolled during active disease.

This clone was observed once. This chain links TRBV4-3 with TRBJ2-1; 10 positions match TRBD1. The CDR3 has 19 amino acids. Trimming took 2 bases from V and 4 from J; bases not matched to a gene: 14. From germline, CDR1 is LGHNA and CDR2 YSLEER. The CDR3 DNA follows: TGCGCCAGCAGCCAATTCTACCCCCCGGGACAGGGGATATACAATGAGCAGTTCTTC. This sequence encodes CASSQFYPPGQGIYNEQFF.

The chain uses TRBV7-9 and TRBJ2-7; D is possibly TRBD1 (6 bases). There are 15 residues in the CDR3. V lost 1 base and J lost 1, with 11 bases in between. The germline V gene has CDR1 SEHNR and CDR2 FQNEAQ (reference sequence). The CDR3 region has the DNA TGTGCCAGCAGCTTAGGACAGGACCCTTCCTACGAGCAGTACTTC. Its translation is CASSLGQDPSYEQYF.

The chain has TRBV19 and TRBJ2-2; perhaps TRBD2 as D (5 bases). Germline V gene sequence: CDR1 LNHDA, CDR2 SQIVND (reference sequence). V gave up 3 bases and J gave up 6 bases, with 20 bases separating them. CDR3 length: 17 residues. CDR3 coding DNA: TGTGCCAGTAGTATTTTAAGCGGCAGAGCCCTCTCCGGGGAGCTGTTTTTT. Protein product: CASSILSGRALSGELFF.

Only a few counts were recorded for this clone. The rearrangement uses TRBV6-4 and TRBJ2-3; 8 bases match TRBD1. With V trimmed by 2 bases and J by 3 bases, 10 bases remained unmatched. The length of the CDR3 is 17 residues. CDR1 and CDR2 from the germline V gene are MRHNA and SNTAGT. The CDR3 loop reads CASSDGGAGGATDTQYF. CDR3 DNA: TGTGCCAGCAGTGACGGAGGGGCAGGGGGCGCAACAGATACGCAGTATTTT.

The table lists this clone with a count of one. The genes are TRBV11-2 and TRBJ2-5; 7 positions agree with TRBD2. J lost 7 bases, V lost 7 bases, and 12 bases had no gene match. Germline loops: CDR1 SGHAT, CDR2 FQNNGV. The CDR3 has 14 amino acids. CDR3 coding DNA: TGTGCCAGCACGCCTAGCGGTGTCAAGTGGACCCAGTACTTC. This gives the protein CASTPSGVKWTQYF.

A single count supports this clone. The chain recombines TRBV6-5 with TRBJ2-7; D call uncertain. Germline V CDR1 and CDR2: MNHEY, SVGAGI. The CDR3 runs 15 residues. V was pared by 4 bases and J by 0 bases, with 13 bases between. The CDR3 spells CASSLTPRSSYEQYF. CDR3 bases: TGTGCCAGCAGTTTAACCCCACGTAGCTCCTACGAGCAGTACTTC.

This chain connects TRBV28 to TRBJ2-7; D may be TRBD2 (5 bases). The germline V and J ends were trimmed by 4 bases and 2 bases, with 9 bases remaining between them. The CDR3 runs to 13 residues. Germline V gives CDR1 MDHEN, CDR2 SYDVKM. The CDR3 protein is CASSSGIPYEQYF. In DNA, the CDR3 is TGTGCCAGCAGTTCCGGGATCCCCTACGAGCAGTACTTC.

This chain joins TRBV27 and TRBJ2-1; 7 positions match TRBD2. The CDR3 loop spans 15 amino acids. The ends lost 6 bases at V and 3 bases at J; junction bases unmatched: 8. Germline V gene data show CDR1 as MNHEY and CDR2 as SMNVEV (reference sequence). In nucleotides, the CDR3 is TGTGCCAGCAGGAGGGCGGGAGACCTCTACAATGAGCAGTTCTTC. It encodes CASRRAGDLYNEQFF.

The count of this clone is one. The chain uses TRBV7-3 and TRBJ2-2; 7 nucleotides align to TRBD2. The ends lost 2 bases at V and 7 bases at J; junction bases unmatched: 4. Germline loops: CDR1 SGHTA, CDR2 FQGTGA. The CDR3 runs 14 residues. The DNA for the CDR3 is TGTGCCAGCAGCTTAGCGGGAGCAGTCGGGGAGCTGTTTTTT. It codes for CASSLAGAVGELFF. Using reference TRBV7-3 and TRBJ2-2 for the parts outside the CDR3, the full variable domain is GAGVSQTPSNKVTEKGKYVELRCDPISGHTALYWYRQSLGQGPEFLIYFQGTGAADDSGLPNDRFFAVRPEGSVSTLKIQRTERGDSAVYLCASSLAGAVGELFFGEGSRLTVL.

The gene calls are TRBV28 and TRBJ2-7, with unresolved D. The CDR3 is 12 amino acids. Between the trimmed V and J ends, which lost 7 bases and 2 bases, there was a span of 9 bases. Germline lookup yields CDR1 MDHEN and CDR2 SYDVKM. In DNA, the CDR3 is TGTGCCAGCACCTCTCGTCCCTACGAGCAGTACTTC. Protein sequence: CASTSRPYEQYF.

The chain has TRBV5-6 and TRBJ2-7, with a possible D match to TRBD1 (7 bases). The germline V gene has CDR1 SGHDT and CDR2 YYEEEE. This CDR3 spans 15 amino acids. V lost 0 bases, J lost 2 bases, and 12 bases lay in between. This CDR3 is CASSLGGQRAYEQYF. Written as DNA, the CDR3 is TGTGCCAGCAGCTTGGGGGGACAGCGGGCCTACGAGCAGTACTTC.

The V call is TRBV28, the J call TRBJ2-2; 8 bases are shared with TRBD1. The V segment lost 7 bases and the J segment 7 bases; nucleotides outside the gene matches: 2. The CDR3 loop spans 12 amino acids. CDR1 and CDR2 from the germline V gene are MDHEN and SYDVKM. In DNA form, the CDR3 reads TGTGCCAGCACCAGGGGGCTCGGGGAGCTGTTTTTT. This gives the protein CASTRGLGELFF. Based on the CDR3 plus reference TRBV28 and TRBJ2-2, the full variable domain is DVKVTQSSRYLVKRTGEKVFLECVQDMDHENMFWYRQDPGLGLRLIYFSYDVKMKEKGDIPEGYSVSREKKERFSLILESASTNQTSMYLCASTRGLGELFFGEGSRLTVL.

The chain combines TRBV6-5 with TRBJ2-7, with 10 nucleotides matching TRBD2. CDR1 and CDR2 (germline): MNHEY, SVGAGI. This CDR3 spans 16 amino acids. V was pared by 2 bases and J by 4 bases, with 8 bases of the junction left unmatched. The CDR3 protein is CASSYRRVSGRYEQYF. DNA for the CDR3: TGTGCCAGCAGTTACCGACGGGTTAGCGGGAGGTACGAGCAGTACTTC.

The V gene is TRBV21-1, the J gene TRBJ1-4; the listed D gene, TRBD1, was not tested against the DNA. TRBV21-1 is a listed pseudogene. This CDR3 is built from 19 residues. The CDR3 coding sequence is TGTGCCAGCAGCAAAAGGACAGGGACGCCTCTCACAACTAATGAAAAACTGTTTTTT. Encoded protein: CASSKRTGTPLTTNEKLFF.

The chain has TRBV18 and TRBJ2-1; 14 bases are shared with TRBD2. Trimming took 1 base from V and 6 from J; bases not matched to a gene: 2. CDR1 is KGHSH and CDR2 is LQKENI in the germline V gene. The length of the CDR3 is 16 residues. The CDR3 here is CASSPLGLAGGNEQFF. The CDR3 DNA reads as TGTGCCAGCTCACCACTCGGACTAGCGGGAGGCAATGAGCAGTTCTTC.

This clone was recorded only once. V gene TRBV5-4 combines with J gene TRBJ2-5; 7 bases are a match to TRBD1. V trimming: 3 bases; J trimming: 4 bases; junction bases outside the gene matches: 6. The CDR3 covers 14 residues. CDR1 is SGHNT, CDR2 YYREEE, per germline (reference sequence). The CDR3 reads CASSSGTERETQYF. CDR3 coding DNA: TGTGCCAGCAGCTCCGGGACAGAAAGAGAGACCCAGTACTTC.

J is TRBJ1-5 and V is TRBV2; tentative D call: TRBD1 (6 bases). Germline CDR1 SNHLY, CDR2 FYNNEI. This CDR3 contains 14 residues. V lost 3 bases to trimming and J lost 6 bases, with 12 bases between them. CDR3 residues: CASSDWTEGQPQHF. CDR3 coding DNA: TGTGCCAGCAGTGATTGGACAGAAGGTCAGCCCCAGCATTTT. Variable domain in full (rest from reference TRBV2 and TRBJ1-5): EPEVTQTPSHQVTQMGQEVILRCVPISNHLYFYWYRQILGQKVEFLVSFYNNEISEKSEIFDDQFSVERPDGSNFTLKIRSTKLEDSAMYFCASSDWTEGQPQHFGDGTRLSIL.

This chain uses TRBV7-9 with TRBJ2-3; 11 bases are a match to TRBD1. Trimming at V came to 4 bases and at J to 1 base, leaving 1 base not matched to a gene. The CDR3 is 15 residues long. Germline V lookup: CDR1 SEHNR, CDR2 FQNEAQ (reference sequence). The CDR3 DNA reads TGTGCCAGCAGCTGGGGACAGGGGGGCACAGATACGCAGTATTTT. Translated, it gives CASSWGQGGTDTQYF. Using reference TRBV7-9 and TRBJ2-3 for the parts outside the CDR3, the full variable domain is DTGVSQNPRHKITKRGQNVTFRCDPISEHNRLYWYRQTLGQGPEFLTYFQNEAQLEKSRLLSDRFSAERPKGSFSTLEIQRTEQGDSAMYLCASSWGQGGTDTQYFGPGTRLTVL.

This chain uses TRBV2 with TRBJ2-4; D unresolved. The CDR3 length is 15 residues. V lost 4 bases, J lost 0 bases, and 10 bases lay in between. Looked up from germline, CDR1 is SNHLY and CDR2 is FYNNEI. The CDR3: CASSALRLAKNIQYF. CDR3 nucleotide sequence: TGTGCCAGCAGTGCCTTGCGGCTAGCCAAAAACATTCAGTACTTC.

The rearrangement links TRBV6-2 or TRBV6-3 to TRBJ2-5; D is uncertain. Germline CDR1 and CDR2: MNHEY and SVGEGT. The CDR3 length is 13 residues. Deletions cut 3 bases from V and 0 bases from J, with 5 bases between. DNA for the CDR3: TGTGCCAGCAGTTATCAGTACCAAGAGACCCAGTACTTC. As protein: CASSYQYQETQYF.

The chain is built from TRBV19 and TRBJ2-1; 11 bases line up with TRBD2. This CDR3 comprises 15 residues. The germline gives CDR1 LNHDA, CDR2 SQIVND (reference sequence). After removal of 4 bases from V and 4 bases from J, the junction contained 3 bases not matched to a gene. CDR3 in amino acids: CASSRLAGIYNEQFF. The CDR3 region has the DNA TGTGCCAGTAGTAGACTAGCGGGGATTTACAATGAGCAGTTCTTC.

The gene calls are TRBV27 and TRBJ2-3, with D hard to call. V was pared by 5 bases and J by 6 bases, with 15 bases between. This CDR3 has 14 residues. From germline, CDR1 is MNHEY and CDR2 SMNVEV (reference sequence). The CDR3 DNA reads as TGTGCCAGCAGTCCTACCCACCCCGGGGATACGCAGTATTTT. This sequence encodes CASSPTHPGDTQYF.

The chain's CDR3 is CASSLARYSGNTIYF. CDR3 in DNA: TGTGCCAGCAGCTTGGCGAGGTACTCTGGAAACACCATATATTTT. This sequence joins TRBV5-6 and TRBJ1-3; D is uncertain. Germline CDR1 and CDR2: SGHDT and YYEEEE. The CDR3 has 15 residues. The V gene lost 0 bases and the J gene lost 0 bases, with 7 bases spanning the gap. Drawing the rest from reference TRBV5-6 and TRBJ1-3, the complete variable domain is DAGVTQSPTHLIKTRGQQVTLRCSPKSGHDTVSWYQQALGQGPQFIFQYYEEEERQRGNFPDRFSGHQFPNYSSELNVNALLLGDSALYLCASSLARYSGNTIYFGEGSWLTVV.

The chain joins TRBV20-1 to TRBJ2-1; 8 bases align to TRBD1. The V gene end was trimmed by 3 bases and the J gene end by 3 bases; junction bases not matched to a gene: 7. Germline CDR1 reads DFQATT; CDR2 reads SNEGSKA (reference sequence). This CDR3 has 15 amino acids. The CDR3 sequence is CSASKLGQGYNEQFF. In nucleotides, the CDR3 is TGCAGTGCTAGTAAACTCGGACAGGGCTACAATGAGCAGTTCTTC.

In the case of this clone: Other DNA sequences in this specimen translate into the identical CDR3. This chain uses TRBV30 with TRBJ1-5; D may be TRBD1 (5 bases). The V and J ends lost 1 base and 4 bases respectively, with 8 bases between them. Germline V gene sequence: CDR1 GTSNPN, CDR2 SVGIG (reference sequence). This CDR3 comprises 13 residues. DNA of the CDR3: TGTGCCTGGAGTGATGGGGCTAATCAGCCCCAGCATTTT. This sequence encodes CAWSDGANQPQHF.